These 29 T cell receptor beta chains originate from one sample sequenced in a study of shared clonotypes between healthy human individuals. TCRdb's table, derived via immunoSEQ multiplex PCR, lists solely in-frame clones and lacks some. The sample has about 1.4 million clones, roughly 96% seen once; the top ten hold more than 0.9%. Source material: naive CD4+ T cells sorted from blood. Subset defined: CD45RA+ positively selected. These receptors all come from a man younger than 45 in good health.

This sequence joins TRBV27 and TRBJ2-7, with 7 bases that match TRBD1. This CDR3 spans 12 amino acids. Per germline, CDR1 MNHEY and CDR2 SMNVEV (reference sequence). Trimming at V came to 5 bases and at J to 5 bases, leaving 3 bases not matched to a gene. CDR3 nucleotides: TGTGCCAGCAGTGCGGACAGGAACGAGCAGTACTTC. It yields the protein CASSADRNEQYF.

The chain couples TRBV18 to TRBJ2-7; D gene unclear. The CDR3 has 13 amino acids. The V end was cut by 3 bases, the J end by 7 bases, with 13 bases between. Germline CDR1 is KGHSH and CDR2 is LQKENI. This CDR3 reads CASSPTVDWEQYF. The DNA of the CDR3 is TGTGCCAGCTCACCCACGGTCGACTGGGAGCAGTACTTC.

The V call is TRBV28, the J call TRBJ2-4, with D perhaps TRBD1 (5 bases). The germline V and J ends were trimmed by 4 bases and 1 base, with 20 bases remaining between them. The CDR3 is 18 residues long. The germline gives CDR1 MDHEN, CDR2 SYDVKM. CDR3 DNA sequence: TGTGCCAGCAGTTCCGCCCCCTTCAGGGTCTCGGCCAAAAACATTCAGTACTTC. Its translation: CASSSAPFRVSAKNIQYF.

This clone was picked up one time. CDR3: CASSLSGRSSGEQFF. CDR3 bases: TGTGCCAGCAGCTTGAGCGGACGATCTTCGGGTGAGCAGTTCTTC. This chain uses TRBV5-4 with TRBJ2-1; the D gene is possibly TRBD2 (5 bases). The CDR3 spans 15 residues. The germline V gene has CDR1 SGHNT and CDR2 YYREEE (reference sequence). Trimming removed 1 base from V and 9 bases from J, with 17 bases in between.

The CDR3 coding sequence is TGTGCCAGCAAAAGACTCGGGACCGGGACAGGACTTCCCTACGAGCAGTACTTC. Translated: CASKRLGTGTGLPYEQYF. J is TRBJ2-7 and V is TRBV7-9; 8 bases map to TRBD1. CDR1 and CDR2 from the germline V gene are SEHNR and FQNEAQ (reference sequence). CDR3 length: 18 residues. The J segment lost 2 bases and the V segment lost 7 bases, leaving 19 bases of the junction unmatched.

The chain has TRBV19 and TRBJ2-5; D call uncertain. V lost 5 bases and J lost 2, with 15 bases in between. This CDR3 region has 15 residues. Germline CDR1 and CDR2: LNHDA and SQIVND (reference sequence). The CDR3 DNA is TGTGCCAGTAGTGGGGTTGGTCAAGGGCAAGAGACCCAGTACTTC. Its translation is CASSGVGQGQETQYF.

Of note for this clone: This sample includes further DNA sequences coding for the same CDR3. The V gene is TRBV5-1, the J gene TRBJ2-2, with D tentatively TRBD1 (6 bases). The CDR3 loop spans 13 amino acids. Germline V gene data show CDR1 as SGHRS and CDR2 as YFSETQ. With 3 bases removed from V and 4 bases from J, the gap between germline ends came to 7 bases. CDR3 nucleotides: TGCGCCAGCAGCTCAGGGGTCACCGGGGAGCTGTTTTTT. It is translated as CASSSGVTGELFF.

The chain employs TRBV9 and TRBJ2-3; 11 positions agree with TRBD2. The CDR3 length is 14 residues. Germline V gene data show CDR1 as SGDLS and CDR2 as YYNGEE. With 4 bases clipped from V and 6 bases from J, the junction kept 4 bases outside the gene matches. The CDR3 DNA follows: TGTGCCAGCAGCATCACTAGCGGGAGTGATACGCAGTATTTT. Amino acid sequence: CASSITSGSDTQYF.

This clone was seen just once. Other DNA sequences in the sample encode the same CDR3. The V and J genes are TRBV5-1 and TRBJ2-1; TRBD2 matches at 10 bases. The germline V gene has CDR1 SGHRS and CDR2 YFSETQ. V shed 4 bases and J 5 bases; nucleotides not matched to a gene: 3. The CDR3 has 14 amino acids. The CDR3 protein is CASSPTSGHNEQFF. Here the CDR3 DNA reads TGCGCCAGCAGCCCGACTAGCGGGCACAATGAGCAGTTCTTC.

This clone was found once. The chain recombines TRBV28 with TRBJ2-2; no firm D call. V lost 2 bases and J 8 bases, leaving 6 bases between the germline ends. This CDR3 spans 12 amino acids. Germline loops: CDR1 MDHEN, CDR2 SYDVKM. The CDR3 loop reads CASSLLSGELFF. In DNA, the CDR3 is TGTGCCAGCAGTTTACTTAGTGGGGAGCTGTTTTTT.

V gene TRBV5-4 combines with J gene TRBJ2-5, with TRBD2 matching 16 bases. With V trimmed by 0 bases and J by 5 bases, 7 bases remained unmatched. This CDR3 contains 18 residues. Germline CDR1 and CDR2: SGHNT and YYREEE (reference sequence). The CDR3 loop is CASSLGGLAGGPGETQYF. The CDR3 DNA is TGTGCCAGCAGCTTGGGGGGACTAGCGGGAGGGCCCGGGGAGACCCAGTACTTC.

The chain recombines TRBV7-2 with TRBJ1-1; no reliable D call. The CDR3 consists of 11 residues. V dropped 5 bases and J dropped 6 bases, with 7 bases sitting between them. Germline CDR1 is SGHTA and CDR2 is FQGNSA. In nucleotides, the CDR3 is TGTGCCAGCAGCCCGACCGCTGAAGCTTTCTTT. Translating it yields CASSPTAEAFF.

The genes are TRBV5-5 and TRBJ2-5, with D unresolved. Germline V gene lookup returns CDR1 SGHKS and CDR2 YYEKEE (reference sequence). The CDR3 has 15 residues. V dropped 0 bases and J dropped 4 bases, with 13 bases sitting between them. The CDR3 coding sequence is TGTGCCAGCAGCTTGGTTGGCCTAAGAACAGAGACCCAGTACTTC. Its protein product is CASSLVGLRTETQYF.

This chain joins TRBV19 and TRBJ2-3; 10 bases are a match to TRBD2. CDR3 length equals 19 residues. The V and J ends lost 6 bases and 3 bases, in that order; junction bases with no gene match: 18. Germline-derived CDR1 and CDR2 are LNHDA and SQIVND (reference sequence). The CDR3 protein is CASSPGGTSDSFRTDTQYF. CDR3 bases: TGTGCCAGTAGCCCCGGAGGGACTAGCGACTCTTTTAGGACAGATACGCAGTATTTT.

The chain's CDR3 is CASSGTYNEQFF. The CDR3 region has the DNA TGTGCCAGCTCCGGGACGTACAATGAGCAGTTCTTC. The rearrangement links TRBV28 to TRBJ2-1; D may correspond to TRBD1 or TRBD2 (5 bases each). The ends were cut back, 8 bases at V and 4 bases at J, with 9 bases in the middle. This CDR3 spans 12 amino acids. CDR1 MDHEN and CDR2 SYDVKM come from the germline V gene.

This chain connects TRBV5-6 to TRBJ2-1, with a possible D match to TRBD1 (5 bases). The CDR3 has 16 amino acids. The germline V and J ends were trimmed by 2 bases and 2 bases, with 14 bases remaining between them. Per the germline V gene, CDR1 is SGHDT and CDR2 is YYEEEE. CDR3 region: CASSFSRGFTYNEQFF. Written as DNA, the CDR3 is TGTGCCAGCAGCTTTTCAAGGGGCTTTACCTACAATGAGCAGTTCTTC.

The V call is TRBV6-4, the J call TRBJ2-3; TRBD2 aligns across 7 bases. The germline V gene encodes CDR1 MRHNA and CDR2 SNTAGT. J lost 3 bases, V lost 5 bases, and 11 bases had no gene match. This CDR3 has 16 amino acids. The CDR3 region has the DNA TGTGCCAGCAGTAGATCTGCGGGAGATGGGACAGATACGCAGTATTTT. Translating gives CASSRSAGDGTDTQYF.

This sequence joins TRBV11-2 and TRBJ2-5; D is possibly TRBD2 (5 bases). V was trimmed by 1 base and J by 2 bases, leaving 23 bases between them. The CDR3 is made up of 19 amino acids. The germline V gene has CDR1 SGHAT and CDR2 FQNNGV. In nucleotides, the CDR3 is TGTGCCAGCAGCTTAGGTGGGGTGGCAAGCTCCCGGAGGCAAGAGACCCAGTACTTC. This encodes CASSLGGVASSRRQETQYF.

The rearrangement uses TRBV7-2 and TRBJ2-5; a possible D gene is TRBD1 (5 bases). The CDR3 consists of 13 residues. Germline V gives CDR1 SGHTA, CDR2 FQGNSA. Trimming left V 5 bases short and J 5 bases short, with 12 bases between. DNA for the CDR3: TGTGCCAGCAGCGTCAGGGTCCGGGAGACCCAGTACTTC. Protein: CASSVRVRETQYF.

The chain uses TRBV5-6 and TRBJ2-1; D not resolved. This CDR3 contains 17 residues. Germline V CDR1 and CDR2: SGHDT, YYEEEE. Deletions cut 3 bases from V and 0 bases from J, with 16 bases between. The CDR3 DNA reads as TGTGCCAGCAGCTCCGCCGGTGGAGTTCGCTCCTACAATGAGCAGTTCTTC. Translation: CASSSAGGVRSYNEQFF.

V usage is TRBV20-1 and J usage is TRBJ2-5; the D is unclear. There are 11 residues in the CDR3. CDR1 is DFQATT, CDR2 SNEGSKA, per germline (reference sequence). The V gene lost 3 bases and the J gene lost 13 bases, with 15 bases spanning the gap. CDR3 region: CSASIGPDWYF. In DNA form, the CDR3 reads TGCAGTGCTAGTATCGGGCCCGACTGGTACTTC.

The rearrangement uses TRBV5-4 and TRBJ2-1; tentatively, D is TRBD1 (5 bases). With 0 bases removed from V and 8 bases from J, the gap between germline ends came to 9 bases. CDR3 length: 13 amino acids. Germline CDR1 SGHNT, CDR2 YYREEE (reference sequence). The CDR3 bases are TGTGCCAGCAGCTTGGCCAGGGTTGATGAGCAGTTCTTC. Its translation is CASSLARVDEQFF.

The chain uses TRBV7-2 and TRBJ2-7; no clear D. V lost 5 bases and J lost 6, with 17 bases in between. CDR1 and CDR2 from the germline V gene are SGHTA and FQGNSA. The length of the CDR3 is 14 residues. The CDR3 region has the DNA TGTGCCAGCAGCAACGAGCTGGCAACGCGCGAGCAGTACTTC. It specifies CASSNELATREQYF.

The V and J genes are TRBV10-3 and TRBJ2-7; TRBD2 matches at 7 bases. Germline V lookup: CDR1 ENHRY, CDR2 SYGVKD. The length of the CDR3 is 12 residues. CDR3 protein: CATESGKYEQYF. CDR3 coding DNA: TGTGCAACCGAAAGCGGGAAGTACGAGCAGTACTTC.

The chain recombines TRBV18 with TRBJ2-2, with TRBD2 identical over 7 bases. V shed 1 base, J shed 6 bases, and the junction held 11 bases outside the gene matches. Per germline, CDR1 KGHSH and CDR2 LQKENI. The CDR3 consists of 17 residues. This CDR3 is CASSPRIGDAGAGELFF. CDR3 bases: TGTGCCAGCTCACCACGAATAGGGGATGCGGGAGCCGGGGAGCTGTTTTTT. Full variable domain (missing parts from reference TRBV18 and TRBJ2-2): NAGVMQNPRHLVRRRGQEARLRCSPMKGHSHVYWYRQLPEEGLKFMVYLQKENIIDESGMPKERFSAEFPKEGPSILRIQQVVRGDSAAYFCASSPRIGDAGAGELFFGEGSRLTVL.

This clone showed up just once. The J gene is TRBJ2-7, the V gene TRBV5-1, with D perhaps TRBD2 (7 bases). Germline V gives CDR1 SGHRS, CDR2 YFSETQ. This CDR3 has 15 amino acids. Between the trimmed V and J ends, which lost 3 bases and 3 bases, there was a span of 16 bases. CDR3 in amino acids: CASSSGAASGYEQYF. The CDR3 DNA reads TGCGCCAGCAGCTCGGGGGCGGCTAGCGGCTACGAGCAGTACTTC.

The CDR3, as DNA: TGTGCCAGCAGTTATGCGGTACAGGGGCGAGGCTACACCTTC. Translation: CASSYAVQGRGYTF. The chain combines TRBV6-5 with TRBJ1-2, with 7 bases fitting TRBD1. Germline values: CDR1 MNHEY, CDR2 SVGAGI. CDR3 length: 14 amino acids. V dropped 3 bases and J dropped 8; count of bases not matched to a gene: 9.

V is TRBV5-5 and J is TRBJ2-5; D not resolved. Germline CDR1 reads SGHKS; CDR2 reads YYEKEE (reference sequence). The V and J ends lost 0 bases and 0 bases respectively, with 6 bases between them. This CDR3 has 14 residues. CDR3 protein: CASSLGPYQETQYF. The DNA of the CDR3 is TGTGCCAGCAGCTTGGGGCCATACCAAGAGACCCAGTACTTC.

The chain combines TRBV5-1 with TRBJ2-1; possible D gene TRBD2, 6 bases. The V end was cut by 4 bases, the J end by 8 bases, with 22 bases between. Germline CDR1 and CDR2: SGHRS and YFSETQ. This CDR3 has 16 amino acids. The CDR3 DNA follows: TGCGCCAGCAGCCCCCGTAGCGGCTCGCTCTCGGATGAGCAGTTCTTC. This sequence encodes CASSPRSGSLSDEQFF.